Described below is a single T cell receptor (beta chain) sequence and its context. CDR3 length: 17 residues. The V end was cut by 5 bases, the J end by 4 bases, with 23 bases between. The germline CDR1 and CDR2 sequences are SGHVS and FQNEAQ. This sample is drawn from a study of control samples from healthy donors and cancer patients. Profiling relied on immunoSEQ multiplex PCR, and the TCRdb table lists in-frame clones only, not all of them. The data contain some 140,000 clones, around 92% of them seen just once; the ten biggest clones take up over 6.5%. The chain recombines TRBV7-8 with TRBJ2-5; the D is unclear. The sample was PBMCs. This TCR came from a man in his forties or fifties with head and neck cancer. CDR3 sequence: CASSPQKVTPKGETQYF. CDR3 nucleotide sequence: TGTGCCAGCAGCCCTCAAAAAGTGACACCCAAGGGAGAGACCCAGTACTTC.